What follows are 18 T cell receptor beta chains derived from one specimen sequenced in a study of blood T cell repertoires in COVID-19. Only in-frame clones appear in the TCRdb table, and some are missing; sequencing was by immunoSEQ multiplex PCR. The sample holds under 100,000 clones, about 73% seen once. The sample comprised peripheral blood. These receptors were collected from a man between 60 and 75 years old with COVID-19, enrolled during active disease.

Comments on this clone: Other nucleotide sequences in the sample specify the same CDR3. The CDR3 region has the DNA TGTGCCAGCAGTTTACGGTTATCGGGCTATGGCTACACCTTC. Its protein is CASSLRLSGYGYTF. V gene TRBV27 combines with J gene TRBJ1-2, with D unresolved. Germline values: CDR1 MNHEY, CDR2 SMNVEV (reference sequence). The CDR3 covers 14 residues. V was clipped by 2 bases and J by 4 bases, with 11 bases between them.

The gene calls are TRBV6-6 and TRBJ2-1; TRBD1 agrees at 11 bases. V lost 7 bases, J lost 4 bases, and 3 bases stayed unmatched. The germline CDR1 and CDR2 sequences are MNHNY and SVGAGI (reference sequence). The CDR3 has 14 amino acids. CDR3 amino acids: CASIGTGGYNEQFF. The CDR3 DNA follows: TGTGCCAGCATCGGGACAGGGGGTTACAATGAGCAGTTCTTC.

Concerning this clone itself: The same CDR3 arises from other DNA sequences in this sample as well. V gene TRBV5-5 combines with J gene TRBJ2-3; 9 bases align to TRBD2. There are 16 residues in the CDR3. Germline values: CDR1 SGHKS, CDR2 YYEKEE (reference sequence). The CDR3 region has the DNA TGTCCCCGCTGCTTGGGCGGGGGGGGGAGGGCCCTCCCTGGGTATTTT. This translates into CPRCLGGGGRALPGYF.

The chain has TRBV19 and TRBJ2-4; 7 bases fit TRBD2. CDR3 size: 16 residues. Trimming removed 3 bases from V and 0 bases from J; junction bases left unmatched: 5. Looked up from germline, CDR1 is LNHDA and CDR2 is SQIVND (reference sequence). The CDR3 DNA sequence: TGTGCCAGTAGTATGGAAGCGGGGATAGCCAAAAACATTCAGTACTTC. Translating it yields CASSMEAGIAKNIQYF.

The chain carries TRBV3-1 (or the pseudogene TRBV3-2) and TRBJ2-3, with unresolved D. Germline-derived CDR1 and CDR2 are LGHDT and YNNKEL (reference sequence). CDR3 length: 14 amino acids. V lost 3 bases, J lost 1 base, and 8 bases lay in between. CDR3: CASSHGSGTDTQYF. The CDR3 DNA follows: TGTGCCAGCAGCCACGGGTCAGGCACAGATACGCAGTATTTT.

This clone was found once. The chain joins TRBV20-1 to TRBJ2-7; TRBD2 aligns across 8 bases. Per the germline V gene, CDR1 is DFQATT and CDR2 is SNEGSKA (reference sequence). V lost 3 bases, J lost 6 bases, and 10 bases stayed unmatched. CDR3 size: 14 residues. CDR3 DNA: TGCAGTGCTAGTCTTAGAGCGGGAGTTTCCGAGCAGTACTTC. Translated, it gives CSASLRAGVSEQYF.

This sequence joins TRBV6-5 and TRBJ2-2, with D tentatively TRBD2 (5 bases). This CDR3 region has 14 residues. V shed 6 bases and J shed 4 bases, with 12 bases lying between them. CDR1 MNHEY and CDR2 SVGAGI come from the germline V gene. The CDR3 DNA is TGTGCCAGCAGAAGAGACGAGGGCACCGGGGAGCTGTTTTTT. It encodes CASRRDEGTGELFF.

This chain uses TRBV9 with TRBJ2-5, with 7 positions matching TRBD2. The trim removed 0 bases at V and 4 bases at J, leaving 3 bases unmatched. This CDR3 has 14 amino acids. CDR1 is SGDLS and CDR2 is YYNGEE in the germline V gene. CDR3 sequence reads: CASSVETGGETQYF. CDR3 nucleotides: TGTGCCAGCAGCGTAGAGACGGGGGGAGAGACCCAGTACTTC. The complete variable domain, with remaining parts taken from reference TRBV9 and TRBJ2-5, reads DSGVTQTPKHLITATGQRVTLRCSPRSGDLSVYWYQQSLDQGLQFLIQYYNGEERAKGNILERFSAQQFPDLHSELNLSSLELGDSALYFCASSVETGGETQYFGPGTRLLVL.

V gene TRBV27 combines with J gene TRBJ2-5; D may be TRBD1 (5 bases). CDR3 size: 14 residues. Germline V gene data show CDR1 as MNHEY and CDR2 as SMNVEV (reference sequence). Trimming shortened V by 6 bases and J by 1 base, and 12 bases separated the two germline ends. The CDR3 here is CASSSYRSQETQYF. The CDR3 DNA sequence: TGTGCCAGCAGCTCCTACAGGTCCCAAGAGACCCAGTACTTC.

V is TRBV18 and J is TRBJ1-1; D is ambiguous. This CDR3 spans 13 amino acids. V lost 4 bases and J 1 base, leaving 7 bases between the germline ends. Germline-derived CDR1 and CDR2 are KGHSH and LQKENI. DNA of the CDR3: TGTGCCAGCTCACTCAAACAGAACACTGAAGCTTTCTTT. As protein: CASSLKQNTEAFF.

Concerning this clone itself: One end of the junction is discordant with germline, which a read error may explain. This chain joins TRBV7-7 and TRBJ2-5; 8 nucleotides align to TRBD2. The CDR3 spans 15 residues. In germline, CDR1 is SSHAT, CDR2 FNYEAQ (reference sequence). Written as DNA, the CDR3 is TGTGCTAGCAGCTTACGGGAGGGGGAACAAGAGACCCAGTACTTC. Encoded protein: CASSLREGEQETQYF.

This clone appeared many times. V usage is TRBV5-1 and J usage is TRBJ2-1; 11 nucleotides match TRBD2. Losses at the gene ends were 3 bases for V and 1 base for J; bases not matched to a gene: 3. Germline V lookup: CDR1 SGHRS, CDR2 YFSETQ. The CDR3 runs 16 residues. The CDR3: CASSYTSGSSYNEQFF. The CDR3 nucleotides are TGCGCCAGCAGCTACACTAGCGGGAGTTCCTACAATGAGCAGTTCTTC.

The rearrangement links TRBV4-3 to TRBJ1-2, with TRBD1 matching over 8 bases. Germline V gene lookup returns CDR1 LGHNA and CDR2 YSLEER. V dropped 3 bases and J dropped 8; count of bases not matched to a gene: 11. There are 15 residues in the CDR3. The CDR3 nucleotides read TGCGCCAGCAGCCACTGGACAGGGCTAGCGGAGGGCTACACCTTC. This sequence encodes CASSHWTGLAEGYTF.

The chain joins TRBV6-5 to TRBJ2-7; D possibly corresponds to TRBD1 (6 bases). Germline values: CDR1 MNHEY, CDR2 SVGAGI. V shed 7 bases and J shed 3 bases, with 13 bases lying between them. CDR3 length: 13 residues. The CDR3 coding sequence is TGTGCCAGCAAGCACAGGGATCTCTACGAGCAGTACTTC. It specifies CASKHRDLYEQYF.

The chain employs TRBV12-3 or TRBV12-4 and TRBJ2-7, with D possibly being TRBD2 (6 bases). The length of the CDR3 is 12 residues. Trimming left V 6 bases short and J 7 bases short, with 13 bases between. The CDR3 protein is CASSSTRGEQYF. As DNA, the CDR3 is TGTGCCAGCAGCTCCACCCGGGGGGAGCAGTACTTC.

The chain links TRBV29-1 to TRBJ1-4; 10 bases agree with TRBD1. Germline V gene sequence: CDR1 SQVTM, CDR2 ANQGSEA. This CDR3 has 13 residues. V dropped 7 bases and J dropped 3; count of bases not matched to a gene: 2. The CDR3 loop is CSGGQGANEKLFF. In nucleotides, the CDR3 is TGCAGCGGAGGACAGGGGGCTAATGAAAAACTGTTTTTT.

The rearrangement links TRBV5-6 to TRBJ2-6; the D gene is possibly TRBD2 (5 bases). The CDR3 has 18 amino acids. V was cut by 4 bases and J by 1 base, with 18 bases left in between. Germline CDR1 SGHDT, CDR2 YYEEEE. The CDR3 sequence is CASSLRSLVRSGANVLTF. Written as DNA, the CDR3 is TGTGCCAGCAGCCTCCGGTCACTAGTTAGGTCTGGGGCCAACGTCCTGACTTTC. Filled out from reference TRBV5-6 and TRBJ2-6, the complete variable domain reads DAGVTQSPTHLIKTRGQQVTLRCSPKSGHDTVSWYQQALGQGPQFIFQYYEEEERQRGNFPDRFSGHQFPNYSSELNVNALLLGDSALYLCASSLRSLVRSGANVLTFGAGSRLTVL.

The CDR3, as DNA: TGTGCCAGCAGCTTAGCGCATGGGGGGGGGAAGGATACGCAGTATTTT. It is translated as CASSLAHGGGKDTQYF. The V call is TRBV7-2, the J call TRBJ2-3; 7 nucleotides match TRBD2. Trimming at V came to 0 bases and at J to 6 bases, leaving 9 bases not matched to a gene. From germline, CDR1 is SGHTA and CDR2 FQGNSA. The CDR3 loop spans 16 amino acids.